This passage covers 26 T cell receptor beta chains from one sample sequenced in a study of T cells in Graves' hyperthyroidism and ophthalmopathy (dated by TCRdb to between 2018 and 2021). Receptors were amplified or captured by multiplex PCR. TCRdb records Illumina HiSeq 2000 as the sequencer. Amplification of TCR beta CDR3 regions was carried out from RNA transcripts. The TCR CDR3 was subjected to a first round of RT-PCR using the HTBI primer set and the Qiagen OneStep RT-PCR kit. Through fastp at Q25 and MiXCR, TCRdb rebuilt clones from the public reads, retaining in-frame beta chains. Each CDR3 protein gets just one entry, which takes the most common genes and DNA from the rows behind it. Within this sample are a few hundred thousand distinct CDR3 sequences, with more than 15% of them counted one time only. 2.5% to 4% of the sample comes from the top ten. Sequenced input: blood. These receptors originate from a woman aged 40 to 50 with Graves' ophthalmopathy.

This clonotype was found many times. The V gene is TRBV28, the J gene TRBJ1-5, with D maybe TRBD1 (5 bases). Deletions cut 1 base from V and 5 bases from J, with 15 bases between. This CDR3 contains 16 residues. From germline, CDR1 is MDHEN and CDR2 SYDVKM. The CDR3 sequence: CASSLSPGRWDQPQHF. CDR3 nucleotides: TGTGCCAGCAGTTTATCTCCAGGGAGGTGGGATCAGCCCCAGCATTTT.

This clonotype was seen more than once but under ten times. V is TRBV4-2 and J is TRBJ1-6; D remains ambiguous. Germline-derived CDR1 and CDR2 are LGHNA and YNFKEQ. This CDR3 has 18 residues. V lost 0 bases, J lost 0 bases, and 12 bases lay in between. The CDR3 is CASSQDVAESSYNSPLHF. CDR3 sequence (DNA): TGTGCCAGCAGCCAAGACGTGGCCGAGAGCTCCTATAATTCACCCCTCCACTTT.

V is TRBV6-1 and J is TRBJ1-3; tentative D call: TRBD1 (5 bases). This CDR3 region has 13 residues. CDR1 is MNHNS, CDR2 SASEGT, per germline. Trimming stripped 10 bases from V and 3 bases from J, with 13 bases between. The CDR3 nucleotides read TGTGCCACCAATACGGGGGATGGAAACACCATATATTTT. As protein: CATNTGDGNTIYF.

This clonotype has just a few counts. CDR3 sequence reads: CASSSRDYQETQYF. CDR3 DNA sequence: TGTGCCAGCAGCTCTCGGGACTATCAAGAGACCCAGTACTTC. This chain joins TRBV7-9 and TRBJ2-5, with 7 bases that match TRBD2. Germline-derived CDR1 and CDR2 are SEHNR and FQNEAQ (reference sequence). The V segment lost 4 bases and the J segment 2 bases; nucleotides outside the gene matches: 4. The CDR3 contains 14 residues.

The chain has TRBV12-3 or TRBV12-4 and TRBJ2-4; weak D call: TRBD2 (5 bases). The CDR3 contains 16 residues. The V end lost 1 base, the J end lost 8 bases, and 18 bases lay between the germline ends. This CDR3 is CASSLVGFGLGDIQYF. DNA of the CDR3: TGTGCCAGCAGTTTAGTAGGGTTCGGACTTGGGGACATTCAGTACTTC.

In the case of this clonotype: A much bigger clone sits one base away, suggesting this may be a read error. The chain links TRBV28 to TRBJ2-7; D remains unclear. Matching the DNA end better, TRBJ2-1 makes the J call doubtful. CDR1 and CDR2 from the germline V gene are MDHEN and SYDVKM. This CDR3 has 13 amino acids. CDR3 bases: TGTGCCAGCAGTTTACCCGAAGAATACGAGCAGTTCTTC. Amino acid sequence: CASSLPEEYEQFF.

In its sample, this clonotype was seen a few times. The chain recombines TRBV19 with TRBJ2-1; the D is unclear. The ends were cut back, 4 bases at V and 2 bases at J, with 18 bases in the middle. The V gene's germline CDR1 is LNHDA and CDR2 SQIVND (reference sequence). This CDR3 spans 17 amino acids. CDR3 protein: CASSNAYTNFPYNEQFF. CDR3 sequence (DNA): TGTGCCAGTAGTAACGCCTATACTAATTTCCCCTACAATGAGCAGTTCTTC.

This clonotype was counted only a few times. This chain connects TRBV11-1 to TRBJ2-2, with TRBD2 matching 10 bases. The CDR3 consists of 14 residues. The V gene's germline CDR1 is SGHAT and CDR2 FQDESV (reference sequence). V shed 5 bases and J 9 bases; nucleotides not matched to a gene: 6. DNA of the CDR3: TGTGCCAGCAGCACTAGCGGGGCCCCCAGGGAGCTGTTTTTT. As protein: CASSTSGAPRELFF.

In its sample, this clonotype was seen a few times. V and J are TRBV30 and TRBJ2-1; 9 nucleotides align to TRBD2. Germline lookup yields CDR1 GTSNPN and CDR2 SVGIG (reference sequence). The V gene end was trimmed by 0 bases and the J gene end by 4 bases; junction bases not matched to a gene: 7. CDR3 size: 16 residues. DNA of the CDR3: TGTGCCTGGAGTGTACCGCGGGCGGGGGGGTACAATGAGCAGTTCTTC. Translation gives CAWSVPRAGGYNEQFF.

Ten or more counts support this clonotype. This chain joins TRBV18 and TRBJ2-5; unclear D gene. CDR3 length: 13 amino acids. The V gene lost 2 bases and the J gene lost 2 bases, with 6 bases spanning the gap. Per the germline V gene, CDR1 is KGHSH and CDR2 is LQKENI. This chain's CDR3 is CASSPYLQETQYF. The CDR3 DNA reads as TGTGCCAGCTCACCATACTTACAAGAGACCCAGTACTTC. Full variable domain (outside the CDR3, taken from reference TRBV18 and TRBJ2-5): NAGVMQNPRHLVRRRGQEARLRCSPMKGHSHVYWYRQLPEEGLKFMVYLQKENIIDESGMPKERFSAEFPKEGPSILRIQQVVRGDSAAYFCASSPYLQETQYFGPGTRLLVL.

The CDR3 bases are TGTGCCAGCAGCTCGAACACCCTAGGGGGGCAGTACTTC. It translates to CASSSNTLGGQYF. The chain combines TRBV5-6 with TRBJ2-7; perhaps TRBD1 as D (6 bases). V was shortened by 3 bases and J by 9 bases, with 16 bases between the two germline ends. The CDR3 consists of 13 residues. Germline V gives CDR1 SGHDT, CDR2 YYEEEE.

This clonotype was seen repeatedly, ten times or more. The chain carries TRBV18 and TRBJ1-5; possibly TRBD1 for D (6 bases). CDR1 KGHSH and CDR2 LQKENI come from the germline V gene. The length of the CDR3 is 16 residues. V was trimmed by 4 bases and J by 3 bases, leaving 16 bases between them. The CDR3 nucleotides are TGTGCCAGCTCACGGGGACAAGGAGGGCACAATCAGCCCCAGCATTTT. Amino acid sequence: CASSRGQGGHNQPQHF.

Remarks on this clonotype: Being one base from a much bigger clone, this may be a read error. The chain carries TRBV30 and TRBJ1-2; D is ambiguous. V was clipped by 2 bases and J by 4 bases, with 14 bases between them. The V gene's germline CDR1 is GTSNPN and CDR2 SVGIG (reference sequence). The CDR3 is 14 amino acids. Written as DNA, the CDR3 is TGTGCCTGGAGTAGGAGGAGACCCACCTATGGCTACACCTTC. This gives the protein CAWSRRRPTYGYTF.

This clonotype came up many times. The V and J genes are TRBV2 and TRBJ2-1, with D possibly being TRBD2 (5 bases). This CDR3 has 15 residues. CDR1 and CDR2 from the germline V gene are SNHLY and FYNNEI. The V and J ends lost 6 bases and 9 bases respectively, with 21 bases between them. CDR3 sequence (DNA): TGTGCCAGCAGCTCCCCGTCGGGAAGGGTGAGTGAGCAGTTCTTC. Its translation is CASSSPSGRVSEQFF.

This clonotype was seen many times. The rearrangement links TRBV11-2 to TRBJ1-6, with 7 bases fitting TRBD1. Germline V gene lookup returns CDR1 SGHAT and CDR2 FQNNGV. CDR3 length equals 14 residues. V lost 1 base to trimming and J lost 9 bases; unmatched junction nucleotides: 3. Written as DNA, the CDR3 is TGTGCCAGCAGCTTAGCTACAGGGGTTTCACCCCTCCACTTT. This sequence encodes CASSLATGVSPLHF. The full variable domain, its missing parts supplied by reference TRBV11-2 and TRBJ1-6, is EAGVAQSPRYKIIEKRQSVAFWCNPISGHATLYWYQQILGQGPKLLIQFQNNGVVDDSQLPKDRFSAERLKGVDSTLKIQPAKLEDSAVYLCASSLATGVSPLHFGNGTRLTVT.

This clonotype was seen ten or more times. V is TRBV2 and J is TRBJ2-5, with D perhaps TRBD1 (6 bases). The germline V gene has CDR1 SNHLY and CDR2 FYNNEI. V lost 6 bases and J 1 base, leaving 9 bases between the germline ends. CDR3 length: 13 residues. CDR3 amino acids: CASSSQGQETQYF. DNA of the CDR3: TGTGCCAGCAGCTCACAGGGCCAAGAGACCCAGTACTTC.

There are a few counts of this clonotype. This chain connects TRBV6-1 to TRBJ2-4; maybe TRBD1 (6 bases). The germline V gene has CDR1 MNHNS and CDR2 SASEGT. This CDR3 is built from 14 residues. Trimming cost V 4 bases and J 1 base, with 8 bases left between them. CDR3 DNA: TGTGCCAGCAGTGGGCAGGGGGCCAAAAACATTCAGTACTTC. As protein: CASSGQGAKNIQYF.

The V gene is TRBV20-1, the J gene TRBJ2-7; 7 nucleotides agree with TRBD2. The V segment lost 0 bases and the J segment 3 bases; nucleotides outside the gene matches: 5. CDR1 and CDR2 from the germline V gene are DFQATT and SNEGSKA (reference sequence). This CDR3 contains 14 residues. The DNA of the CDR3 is TGCAGTGCTAGAGATAGGACTAGGGGCTACGAGCAGTACTTC. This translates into CSARDRTRGYEQYF.

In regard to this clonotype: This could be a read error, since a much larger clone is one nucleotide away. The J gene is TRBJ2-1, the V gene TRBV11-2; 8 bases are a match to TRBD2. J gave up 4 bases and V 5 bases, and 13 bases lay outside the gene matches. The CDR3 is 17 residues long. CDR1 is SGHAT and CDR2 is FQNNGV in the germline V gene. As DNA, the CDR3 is TGTGCCAGCAGCCCCACCGTAGGGGCTAGCGGGTACAATGAGCAGTTCTTC. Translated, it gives CASSPTVGASGYNEQFF.

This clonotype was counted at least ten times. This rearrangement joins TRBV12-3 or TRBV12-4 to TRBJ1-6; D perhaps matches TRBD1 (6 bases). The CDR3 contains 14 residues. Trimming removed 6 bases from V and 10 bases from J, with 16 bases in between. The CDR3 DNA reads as TGTGCCAGCAGGCCGGGACACCAAGTATCACCCCTCCACTTT. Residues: CASRPGHQVSPLHF.

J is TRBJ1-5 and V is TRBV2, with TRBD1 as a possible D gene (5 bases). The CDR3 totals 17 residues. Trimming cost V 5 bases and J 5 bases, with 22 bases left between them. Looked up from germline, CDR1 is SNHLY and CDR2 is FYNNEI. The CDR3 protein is CASSHTGGVRGDQPQHF. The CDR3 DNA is TGTGCCAGCAGTCACACGGGGGGGGTTCGAGGTGATCAGCCCCAGCATTTT.

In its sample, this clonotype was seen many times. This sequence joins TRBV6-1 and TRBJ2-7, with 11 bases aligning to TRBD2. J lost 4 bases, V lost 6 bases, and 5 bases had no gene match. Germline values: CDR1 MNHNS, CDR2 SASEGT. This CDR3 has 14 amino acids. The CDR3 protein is CASRRLAGTYEQYF. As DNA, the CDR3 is TGTGCCAGCAGAAGACTAGCGGGGACTTACGAGCAGTACTTC.

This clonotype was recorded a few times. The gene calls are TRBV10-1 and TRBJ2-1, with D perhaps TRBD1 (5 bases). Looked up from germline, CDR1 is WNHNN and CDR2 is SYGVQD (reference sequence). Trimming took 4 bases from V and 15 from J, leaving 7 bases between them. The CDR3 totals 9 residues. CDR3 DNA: TGCGCCAGCAGTGCCCAGGGGTTCTTC. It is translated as CASSAQGFF.

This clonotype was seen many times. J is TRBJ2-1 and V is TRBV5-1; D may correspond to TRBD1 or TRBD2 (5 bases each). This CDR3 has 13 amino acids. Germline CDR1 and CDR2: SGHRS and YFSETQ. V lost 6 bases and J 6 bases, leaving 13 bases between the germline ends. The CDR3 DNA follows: TGCGCCAGCAAGAGGGGTGACGGCAATGAGCAGTTCTTC. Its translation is CASKRGDGNEQFF.

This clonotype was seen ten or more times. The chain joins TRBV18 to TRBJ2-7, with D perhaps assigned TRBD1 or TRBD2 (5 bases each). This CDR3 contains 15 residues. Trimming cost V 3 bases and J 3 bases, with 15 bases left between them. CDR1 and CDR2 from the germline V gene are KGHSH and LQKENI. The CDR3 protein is CASSPSPGRYYEQYF. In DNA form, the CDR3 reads TGTGCCAGCTCACCCTCCCCGGGACGTTACTACGAGCAGTACTTC.

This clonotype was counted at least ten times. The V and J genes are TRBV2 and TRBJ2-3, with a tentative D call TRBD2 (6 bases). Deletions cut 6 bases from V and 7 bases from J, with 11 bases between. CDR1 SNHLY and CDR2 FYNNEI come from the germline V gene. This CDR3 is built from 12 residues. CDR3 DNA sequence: TGTGCCAGCAGCCGGGACTGGTATACGCAGTATTTT. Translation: CASSRDWYTQYF.